This T cell receptor beta chain is drawn from a study of cytomegalovirus exposure and HLA in healthy donors. Study information: The approximately 120 validation repertoires and the 666 first-cohort repertoires shared a platform, a later analysis reported.

The protocol was immunoSEQ multiplex PCR, while the TCRdb copy is restricted to in-frame clones and leaves out a portion. The data contain 180,000 or so clones, more than 75% of them singletons. The CDR3 has 12 amino acids. Trimming stripped 4 bases from V and 6 bases from J, with 11 bases between. Sequencing was performed on PBMCs. The V gene is TRBV5-3, the J gene TRBJ2-7; D tentatively fits TRBD1 or TRBD2 (6 bases each). TRBV5-3 is an ORF, and what it does is uncertain. This receptor was taken from a man aged 25 to 40 in good health and CMV-seropositive. CDR3: CARSQRGAEQYF. The CDR3 DNA is TGTGCCAGAAGCCAAAGGGGGGCCGAGCAGTACTTC.